A selection of T cell receptor beta chains follows, all from one sample in a study of cytomegalovirus exposure and HLA in healthy donors. Clones were read by immunoSEQ multiplex PCR, and TCRdb kept only the in-frame ones, dropping some. The sample yields under 150,000 clones, under 90% seen once. Sequencing was carried out using PBMCs. The receptor source for this set is a woman in her 30s in good health and CMV-seronegative. The CDR3 runs from the conserved cysteine through the conserved F or W. Each record gives: clone size, D gene, V gene, J gene, CDR3 protein, CDR3 DNA. The D gene is left open where the match is weak. A clone size is listed for some rows: how often the clone was seen (once, few, many), or a class if it is expanded.

NA	NA	TRBV13	TRBJ1-5	CASSLSRDQPQHF	TGTGCCAGCAGCTTATCGAGGGATCAGCCCCAGCATTTT
NA	NA	TRBV19	TRBJ1-3	CASRPPGGSGNTIYF	TGTGCCAGCCGACCCCCGGGGGGCTCTGGAAACACCATATATTTT
NA	TRBD1	TRBV7-9	TRBJ1-4	CASSLSGGTNEKLFF	TGTGCCAGCAGCCTTTCAGGGGGGACTAATGAAAAACTGTTTTTT
NA	NA	TRBV6-5	TRBJ2-6	CASSEGGLYLTF	TGTGCCAGCAGTGAGGGTGGATTGTACCTGACTTTC
NA	TRBD1	TRBV18	TRBJ2-1	CASSLAGTGGTSNEQFF	TGTGCCAGCTCATTAGCCGGGACAGGTGGCACAAGCAATGAGCAGTTCTTC
once	NA	TRBV7-6	TRBJ2-3	CASSLVGDKGTGTQYF	TGTGCCAGCAGCTTAGTAGGGGACAAGGGCACTGGTACGCAGTATTTT
NA	NA	TRBV4-3	TRBJ1-2	CASSQTPGTLNYGYTF	TGCGCCAGCAGCCAAACTCCCGGGACACTTAACTATGGCTACACCTTC
NA	NA	TRBV7-9	TRBJ2-2	CSSSLVPGGPPHTGELFF	TGTTCCAGCAGCTTAGTACCGGGGGGCCCCCCTCACACCGGGGAGCTGTTTTTT
NA	TRBD1	TRBV5-1	TRBJ1-1	CASSPGQVLVSSEAFF	TGCGCCAGCAGTCCGGGACAGGTCCTAGTTAGTTCTGAAGCTTTCTTT
NA	TRBD1	TRBV15	TRBJ2-7	CATSRLQGSVYEQYF	TGTGCCACCAGCCGCCTACAGGGGTCCGTGTACGAGCAGTACTTC
NA	TRBD1	TRBV2	TRBJ2-1	CASSAQGAHEQFF	TGTGCCAGCAGCGCACAGGGGGCCCATGAGCAGTTCTTC
NA	NA	TRBV28	TRBJ1-1	CASSIDGPGYTEAFF	TGTGCCAGCAGCATAGATGGCCCGGGGTACACTGAAGCTTTCTTT
NA	TRBD1	TRBV23-1	TRBJ1-2	CATPGTAYGYTF	TGCGCCACCCCGGGGACAGCATATGGCTACACCTTC
NA	NA	TRBV19	TRBJ2-1	CASSAGRINNEQFF	TGTGCCAGTAGTGCGGGACGGATAAACAATGAGCAGTTCTTC
few	NA	TRBV2	TRBJ1-5	CASSVGGGGFQPQHF	TGTGCCAGCAGTGTAGGAGGCGGGGGATTTCAGCCCCAGCATTTT
NA	TRBD2	TRBV2	TRBJ2-7	CASRGGLAGSYEQYF	TGTGCCAGCAGGGGGGGACTAGCGGGATCCTACGAGCAGTACTTC
NA	NA	TRBV27	TRBJ2-5	CASSFDFGETQYF	TGTGCCAGCAGTTTCGACTTCGGGGAGACCCAGTACTTC
NA	NA	TRBV5-1	TRBJ1-1	CASSLAGNTEAFF	TGCGCCAGCAGCTTGGCAGGAAACACTGAAGCTTTCTTT
NA	NA	TRBV5-5	TRBJ2-7	CASSLREGRYEQYF	TGTGCCAGCAGCTTGCGAGAGGGCCGCTACGAGCAGTACTTC
NA	NA	TRBV4-1	TRBJ2-3	CASSQQTDTQYF	TGCGCCAGCAGCCAACAGACAGATACGCAGTATTTT
once	NA	TRBV27	TRBJ2-1	CASTAGLAKPQFF	TGTGCCAGCACCGCGGGGCTAGCCAAGCCGCAGTTCTTC
few	TRBD2	TRBV28	TRBJ2-3	CASSLLAGGPVDTQYF	TGTGCCAGCAGCCTACTAGCGGGAGGGCCAGTAGATACGCAGTATTTT
few	NA	TRBV20-1	TRBJ2-7	CSARSVSEQYF	TGCAGTGCTAGGTCTGTGAGCGAGCAGTACTTC
NA	NA	TRBV6-1	TRBJ1-6	CASRDRQNYNSPLHF	TGTGCCAGCAGAGACCGACAAAACTATAATTCACCCCTCCACTTT
NA	TRBD1	TRBV5-1	TRBJ1-2	CASSPGQGDGYTF	TGCGCCAGCAGCCCAGGACAGGGGGATGGCTACACCTTC
NA	NA	TRBV27	TRBJ2-4	CASSSRTALAKNIQYF	TGTGCCAGCAGTTCCCGGACAGCGCTAGCCAAAAACATTCAGTACTTC
NA	NA	TRBV30	TRBJ2-5	CAWSVGLQETQYF	TGTGCCTGGAGTGTGGGCCTACAAGAGACCCAGTACTTC
NA	TRBD2	TRBV7-3	TRBJ2-1	CASSPGTSGNEQFF	TGTGCCAGCAGCCCTGGGACTAGCGGCAATGAGCAGTTCTTC
few	NA	TRBV5-1	TRBJ2-7	CASSRTVDSYEQYF	TGCGCCAGCAGCCGGACAGTGGACTCCTACGAGCAGTACTTC
NA	TRBD1	TRBV28	TRBJ1-1	CASHWGAGGDFASEAFF	TGTGCCAGCCATTGGGGGGCAGGGGGCGATTTTGCTTCTGAAGCTTTCTTT
NA	TRBD2	TRBV7-2	TRBJ2-1	CASSLAPGLAGQSSYNEQFF	TGTGCCAGCAGCTTAGCGCCGGGACTAGCGGGTCAAAGCTCCTACAATGAGCAGTTCTTC